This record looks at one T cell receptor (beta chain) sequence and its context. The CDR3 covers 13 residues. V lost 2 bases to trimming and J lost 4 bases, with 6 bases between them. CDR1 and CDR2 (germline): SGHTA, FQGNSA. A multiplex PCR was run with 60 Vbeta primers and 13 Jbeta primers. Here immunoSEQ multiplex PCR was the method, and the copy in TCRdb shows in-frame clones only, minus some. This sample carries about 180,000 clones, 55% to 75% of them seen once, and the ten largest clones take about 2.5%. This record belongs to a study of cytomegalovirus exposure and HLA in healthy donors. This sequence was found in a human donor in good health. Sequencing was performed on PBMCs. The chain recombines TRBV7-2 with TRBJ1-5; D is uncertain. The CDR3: CASSLTLNQPQHF. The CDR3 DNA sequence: TGTGCCAGCAGCTTAACTTTAAATCAGCCCCAGCATTTT. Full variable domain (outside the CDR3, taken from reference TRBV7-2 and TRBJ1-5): GAGVSQSPSNKVTEKGKDVELRCDPISGHTALYWYRQSLGQGLEFLIYFQGNSAPDKSGLPSDRFSAERTGGSVSTLTIQRTQQEDSAVYLCASSLTLNQPQHFGDGTRLSIL.